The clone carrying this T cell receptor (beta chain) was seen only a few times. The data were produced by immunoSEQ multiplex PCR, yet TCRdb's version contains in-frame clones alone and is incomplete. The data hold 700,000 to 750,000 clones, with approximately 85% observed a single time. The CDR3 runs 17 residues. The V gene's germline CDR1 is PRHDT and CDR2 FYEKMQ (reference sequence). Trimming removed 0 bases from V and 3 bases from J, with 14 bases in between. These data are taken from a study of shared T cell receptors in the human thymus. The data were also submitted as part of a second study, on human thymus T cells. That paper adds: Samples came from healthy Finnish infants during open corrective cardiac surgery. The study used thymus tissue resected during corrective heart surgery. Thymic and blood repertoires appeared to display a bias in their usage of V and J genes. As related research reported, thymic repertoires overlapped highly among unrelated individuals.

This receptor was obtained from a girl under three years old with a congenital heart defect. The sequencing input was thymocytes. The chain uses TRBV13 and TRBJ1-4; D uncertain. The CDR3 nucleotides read TGTGCCAGCAGCTTAGGTTACATCGGCGGGGCTAATGAAAAACTGTTTTTT. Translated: CASSLGYIGGANEKLFF.